The rows below give T cell receptor beta chains drawn from one sample of a study of human T cells and chemical hapten exposure. From the RACE reads, TCRdb called clonotypes with MiXCR, one entry per CDR3 protein. The sample contains fewer than 300,000 distinct CDR3 sequences, almost 8% of which appear only once. Source: whole blood, taken in connection with sensitization to the hapten diphenylcyclopropenone (DPC). The receptors were sampled from a man aged 18-30 years with alopecia areata. Some clones in this sample may be carry-over from other donors' samples. Both conserved end residues are part of each CDR3. D genes are given only for firm matches. Some rows have no size entry. The others give once, few or many, or a class for an expanded clone.

clone size	J gene	D gene	V gene	CDR3 DNA	CDR3 protein
.	TRBJ1-3	.	TRBV7-9	TGTGCCAGCAGCCCCACCCACAGGGACGGAAACACCATATATTTT	CASSPTHRDGNTIYF
few	TRBJ1-1	.	TRBV4-2	TGTGCCAGCAGCCACTATACAGGGAACACTGAAGCTTTCTTT	CASSHYTGNTEAFF
.	TRBJ2-7	.	TRBV24-1	TGTGCCACCAGTGATCCGGGGGACGAGCAGTACTTC	CATSDPGDEQYF
few	TRBJ1-1	.	TRBV24-1	TGTGCCACCAGTGATTTGACGGGTGAAGCTTTCTTT	CATSDLTGEAFF
.	TRBJ2-1	TRBD2	TRBV20-1	TGCAGTGCTAGAGATAGCGGCCGACTAGCGAGACACAATGAGCAGTTCTTC	CSARDSGRLARHNEQFF
many	TRBJ2-7	TRBD2	TRBV28	TGTGCCAGCAGTCCAACCGCATTTCCACTAGCGGGGGGCGTCATGAGCTCCTACGAGCAGTACTTC	CASSPTAFPLAGGVMSSYEQYF
.	TRBJ2-4	.	TRBV7-2	TGTGCCAGCAGCAAAAAACGACAGGCCCCTGGGGACATTCAGTACTTC	CASSKKRQAPGDIQYF
few	TRBJ1-1	TRBD1	TRBV29-1	TGCAGCGTACACCGGGACAGGCCCACTGAAGCTTTCTTT	CSVHRDRPTEAFF
few	TRBJ1-2	TRBD1	TRBV5-1	TGCGCCAGCAGCTTGGTCACAGGGGGTAACTATGGCTACACCTTC	CASSLVTGGNYGYTF
few	TRBJ2-3	.	TRBV20-1	TGCAGTCTGCGTGCGGGCGGCACAGATACGCAGTATTTT	CSLRAGGTDTQYF
few	TRBJ2-3	.	TRBV12-3/TRBV12-4	TGTGCCAGCAGTCAGAACGGGGCTCTTAGCACAGATACGCAGTATTTT	CASSQNGALSTDTQYF
few	TRBJ1-6	.	TRBV29-1	TGCAGCGTGGGAACAGGGATTGATTCACCCCTCCACTTT	CSVGTGIDSPLHF
few	TRBJ2-1	.	TRBV12-3/TRBV12-4	TGTGCCAGCAGTTTGCAGGTAGCCTACAATGAGCAGTTCTTC	CASSLQVAYNEQFF
many	TRBJ1-6	.	TRBV6-5	TGTGCCAGCACCCCAGACACCTCCTATAATTCACCCCTCCACTTT	CASTPDTSYNSPLHF
few	TRBJ1-6	.	TRBV6-5	TGTGCCAGCAGAATCATAGGACAGCTCTATAATTCACCCCTCCACTTT	CASRIIGQLYNSPLHF